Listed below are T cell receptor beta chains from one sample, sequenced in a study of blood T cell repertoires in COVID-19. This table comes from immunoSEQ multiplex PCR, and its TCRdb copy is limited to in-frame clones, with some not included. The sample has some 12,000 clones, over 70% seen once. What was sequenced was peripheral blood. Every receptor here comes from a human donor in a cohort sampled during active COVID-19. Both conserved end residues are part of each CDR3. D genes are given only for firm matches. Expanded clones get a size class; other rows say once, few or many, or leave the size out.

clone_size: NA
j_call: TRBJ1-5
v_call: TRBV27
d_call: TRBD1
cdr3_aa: CASWTGQGIQPQHF
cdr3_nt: TGTGCCAGCTGGACGGGACAGGGGATACAGCCCCAGCATTTT

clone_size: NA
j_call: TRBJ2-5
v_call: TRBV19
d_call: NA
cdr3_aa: CASSIGWGPRQETQYF
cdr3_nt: TGTGCCAGTAGTATAGGGTGGGGGCCCCGCCAAGAGACCCAGTACTTC

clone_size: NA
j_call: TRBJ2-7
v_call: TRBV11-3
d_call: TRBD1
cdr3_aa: CASSFSTGTHEQYF
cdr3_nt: TGTGCCAGCAGCTTCTCGACAGGGACGCACGAGCAGTACTTC

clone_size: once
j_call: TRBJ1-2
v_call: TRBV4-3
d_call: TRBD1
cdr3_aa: CASSQDWQGAVNYGYTF
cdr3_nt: TGCGCCAGCAGCCAAGATTGGCAGGGGGCCGTAAACTATGGCTACACCTTC

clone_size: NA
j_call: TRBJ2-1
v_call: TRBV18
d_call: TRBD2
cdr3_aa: CASSPARGGGDEQFF
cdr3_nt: TGTGCCAGCTCACCGGCGCGGGGGGGCGGCGATGAGCAGTTCTTC

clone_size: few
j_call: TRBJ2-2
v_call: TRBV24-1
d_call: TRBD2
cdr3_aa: CATSDPGTSFGELFF
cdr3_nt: TGTGCCACCAGTGACCCTGGGACTAGTTTCGGGGAGCTGTTTTTT

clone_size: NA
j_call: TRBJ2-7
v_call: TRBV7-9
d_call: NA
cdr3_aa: CASSLAGDSYEQYF
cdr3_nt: TGTGCCAGCAGCTTGGCAGGGGACTCCTACGAGCAGTACTTC

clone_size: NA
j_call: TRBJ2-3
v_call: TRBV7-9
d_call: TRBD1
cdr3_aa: CASSPRGQWTDTQYF
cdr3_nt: TGTGCCAGCAGCCCCAGGGGGCAGTGGACAGATACGCAGTATTTT

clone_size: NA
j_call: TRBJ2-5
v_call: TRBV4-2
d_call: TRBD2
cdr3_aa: CASSQVGLAGGQETQYF
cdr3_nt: TGTGCCAGCAGCCAAGTAGGTCTAGCGGGGGGTCAAGAGACCCAGTACTTC

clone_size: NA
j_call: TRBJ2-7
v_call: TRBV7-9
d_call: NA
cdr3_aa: CASSQDRTPLINEQYF
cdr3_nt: TGTGCCAGCAGCCAGGACCGGACACCTCTAATCAACGAGCAGTACTTC

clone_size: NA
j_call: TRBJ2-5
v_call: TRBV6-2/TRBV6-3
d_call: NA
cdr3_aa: CASSYVYSQETQYF
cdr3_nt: TGTGCCAGCAGTTACGTCTACTCTCAAGAGACCCAGTACTTC

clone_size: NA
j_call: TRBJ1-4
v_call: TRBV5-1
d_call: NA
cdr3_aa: CASSLVGRTNEKLFF
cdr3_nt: TGCGCCAGCAGCTTGGTCGGTAGAACTAATGAAAAACTGTTTTTT

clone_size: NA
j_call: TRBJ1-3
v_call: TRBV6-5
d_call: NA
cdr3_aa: CASRRELRSGNTIYF
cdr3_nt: TGTGCCAGCAGGAGGGAGTTACGCTCTGGAAACACCATATATTTT

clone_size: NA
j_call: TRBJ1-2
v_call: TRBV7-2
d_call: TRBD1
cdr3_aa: CASCTYDRDGGYTF
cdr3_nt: TGTGCCAGCTGTACCTACGACAGGGACGGAGGCTACACCTTC

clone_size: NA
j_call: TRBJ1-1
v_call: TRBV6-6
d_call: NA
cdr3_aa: CASSYAGGSNTEAFF
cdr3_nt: TGTGCCAGCAGTTACGCGGGGGGATCGAACACTGAAGCTTTCTTT

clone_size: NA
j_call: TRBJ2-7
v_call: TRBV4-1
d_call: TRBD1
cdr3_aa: CASSQAGGSYEQYF
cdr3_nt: TGCGCCAGCAGCCAGGCAGGGGGCTCCTACGAGCAGTACTTC

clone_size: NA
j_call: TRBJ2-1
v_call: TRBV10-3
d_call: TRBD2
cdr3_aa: CAIKRTSGEDNEQFF
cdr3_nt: TGTGCCATCAAAAGGACTAGCGGGGAGGACAATGAGCAGTTCTTC

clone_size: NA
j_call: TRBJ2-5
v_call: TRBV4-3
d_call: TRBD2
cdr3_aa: CASSQGTSGGAGTQYF
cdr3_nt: TGCGCCAGCAGCCAGGGCACTAGCGGGGGGGCCGGGACCCAGTACTTC

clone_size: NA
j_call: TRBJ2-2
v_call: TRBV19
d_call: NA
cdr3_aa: CASSEQANTGELFF
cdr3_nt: TGTGCCAGTAGTGAACAGGCGAACACCGGGGAGCTGTTTTTT

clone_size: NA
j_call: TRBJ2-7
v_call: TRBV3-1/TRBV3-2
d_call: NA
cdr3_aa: CASSEGRTFYYEQYF
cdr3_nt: TGTGCCAGCAGCGAAGGACGGACATTTTACTACGAGCAGTACTTC

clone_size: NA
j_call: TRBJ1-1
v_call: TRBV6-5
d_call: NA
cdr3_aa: CASREGRYAEAFF
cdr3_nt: TGTGCCAGCAGAGAGGGGAGGTATGCTGAAGCTTTCTTT

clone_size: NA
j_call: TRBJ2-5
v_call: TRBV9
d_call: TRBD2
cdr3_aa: CASSVGGTSEETQYF
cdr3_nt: TGTGCCAGCAGCGTAGGAGGGACTAGCGAGGAGACCCAGTACTTC

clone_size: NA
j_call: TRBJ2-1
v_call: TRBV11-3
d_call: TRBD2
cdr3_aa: CASSPGASGGAESYNEQFF
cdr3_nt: TGTGCCAGCAGCCCCGGGGCGAGCGGGGGGGCCGAATCCTACAATGAGCAGTTCTTC

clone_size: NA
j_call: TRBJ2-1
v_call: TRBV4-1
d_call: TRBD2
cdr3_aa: CASSQGAGGVSYNEQFF
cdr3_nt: TGCGCCAGCAGCCAAGGCGCCGGGGGGGTTTCCTACAATGAGCAGTTCTTC

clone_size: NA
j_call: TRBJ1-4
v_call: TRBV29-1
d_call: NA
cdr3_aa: CSFGGGGFDEKLFF
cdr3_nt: TGCAGCTTTGGGGGAGGGGGGTTCGATGAAAAACTGTTTTTT

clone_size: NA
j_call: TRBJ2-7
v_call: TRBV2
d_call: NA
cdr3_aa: CASSERGAIYEQYF
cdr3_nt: TGTGCCAGCAGTGAAAGGGGTGCGATCTACGAGCAGTACTTC

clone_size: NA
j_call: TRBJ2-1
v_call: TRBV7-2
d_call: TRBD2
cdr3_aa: CASSLYRGGSYNEQFF
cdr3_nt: TGTGCCAGCAGCTTATATCGGGGGGGCTCCTACAATGAGCAGTTCTTC

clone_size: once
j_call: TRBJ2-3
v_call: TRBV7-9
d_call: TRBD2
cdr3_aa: CATTAGGSTDTQYF
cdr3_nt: TGTGCCACCACTGCGGGGGGGAGCACAGATACGCAGTATTTT

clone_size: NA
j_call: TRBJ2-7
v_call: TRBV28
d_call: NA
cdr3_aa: CASNHRDISYEQYF
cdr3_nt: TGTGCCAGCAACCACCGGGACATCTCCTACGAGCAGTACTTC

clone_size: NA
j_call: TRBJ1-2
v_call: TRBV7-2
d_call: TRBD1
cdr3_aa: CASSLNERTGSYGYTF
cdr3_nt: TGTGCCAGCAGCTTGAACGAGAGGACAGGAAGCTATGGCTACACCTTC

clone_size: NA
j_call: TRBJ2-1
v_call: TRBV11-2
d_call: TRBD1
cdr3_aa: CASSRPTGGASGEQFF
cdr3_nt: TGTGCCAGCAGCCGCCCGACAGGGGGCGCATCGGGCGAGCAGTTCTTC

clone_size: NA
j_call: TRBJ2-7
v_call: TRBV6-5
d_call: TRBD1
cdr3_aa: CASSNRGPIGEQYF
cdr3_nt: TGTGCCAGCAGCAACAGGGGGCCAATCGGCGAGCAGTACTTC

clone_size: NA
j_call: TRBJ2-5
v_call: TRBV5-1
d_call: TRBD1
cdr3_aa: CASTRGGTGGETQYF
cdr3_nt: TGCGCCAGCACACGGGGTGGGACAGGGGGAGAGACCCAGTACTTC

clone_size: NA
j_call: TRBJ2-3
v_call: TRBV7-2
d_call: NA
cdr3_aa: CASSSRTASTDTQYF
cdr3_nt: TGTGCCAGCAGCTCTCGGACTGCTTCCACAGATACGCAGTATTTT

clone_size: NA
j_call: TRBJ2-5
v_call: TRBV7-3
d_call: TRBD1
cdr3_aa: CASSPGPNRLRGSGETQYF
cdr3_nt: TGTGCCAGCAGCCCGGGGCCCAATCGTCTCAGGGGGAGCGGAGAGACCCAGTACTTC

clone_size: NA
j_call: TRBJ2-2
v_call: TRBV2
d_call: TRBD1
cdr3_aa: CASSINRGNTGELFF
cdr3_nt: TGTGCCAGCAGTATTAACAGGGGGAACACCGGGGAGCTGTTTTTT

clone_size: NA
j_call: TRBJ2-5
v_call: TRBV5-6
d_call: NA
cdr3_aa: CASSGAGEETQYF
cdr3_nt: TGTGCCAGCAGCGGGGCAGGGGAAGAGACCCAGTACTTC

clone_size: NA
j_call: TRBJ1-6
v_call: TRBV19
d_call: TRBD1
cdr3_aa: CASKTGTRSDNSPLHF
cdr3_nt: TGTGCCAGTAAGACAGGGACCCGTTCAGATAATTCACCCCTCCACTTT

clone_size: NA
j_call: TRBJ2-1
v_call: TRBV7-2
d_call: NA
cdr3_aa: CASTAGRGDNEQFF
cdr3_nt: TGTGCCAGCACCGCGGGGAGGGGGGACAATGAGCAGTTCTTC

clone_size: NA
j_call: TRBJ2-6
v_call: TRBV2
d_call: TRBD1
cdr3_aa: CASSRQGAGYYGANVLTF
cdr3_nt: TGTGCCAGCAGCCGACAGGGGGCGGGATATTATGGGGCCAACGTCCTGACTTTC

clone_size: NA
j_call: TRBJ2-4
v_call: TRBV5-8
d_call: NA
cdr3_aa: CASSLTIQYF
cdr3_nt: TGTGCCAGCAGCTTGACAATTCAGTACTTC

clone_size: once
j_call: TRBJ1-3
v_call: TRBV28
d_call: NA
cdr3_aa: CASSGVQGSGNTIYF
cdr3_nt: TGTGCCAGCAGTGGAGTACAGGGCTCTGGAAACACCATATATTTT

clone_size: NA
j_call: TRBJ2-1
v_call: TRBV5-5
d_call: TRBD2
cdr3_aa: CASSYTSGGYYNEQFF
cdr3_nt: TGTGCCAGCAGCTATACTAGCGGGGGATACTACAATGAGCAGTTCTTC

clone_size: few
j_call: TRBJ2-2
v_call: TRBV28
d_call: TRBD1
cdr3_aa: CASSSGQGTSGELFF
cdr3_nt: TGTGCCAGCAGTTCGGGACAGGGAACGTCCGGGGAGCTGTTTTTT

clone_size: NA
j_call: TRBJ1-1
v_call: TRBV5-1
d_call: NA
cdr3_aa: CASSLPPGSEAFF
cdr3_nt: TGCGCCAGCAGCTTACCCCCGGGGAGTGAAGCTTTCTTT

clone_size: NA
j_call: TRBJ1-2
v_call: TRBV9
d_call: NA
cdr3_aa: CASSRDLGHYGYTF
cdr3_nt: TGTGCCAGCAGCCGGGACTTGGGACACTATGGCTACACCTTC

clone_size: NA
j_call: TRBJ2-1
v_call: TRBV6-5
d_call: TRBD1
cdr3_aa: CASRDPPTGYNEQFF
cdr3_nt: TGTGCCAGCAGGGACCCCCCGACAGGGTACAATGAGCAGTTCTTC

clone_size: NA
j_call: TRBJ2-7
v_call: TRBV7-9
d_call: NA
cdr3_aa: CASSNNYEQYF
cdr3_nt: TGTGCCAGCAGCAATAACTACGAGCAGTACTTC

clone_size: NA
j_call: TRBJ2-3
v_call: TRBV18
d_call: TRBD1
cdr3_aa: CASSAPGQGVTDTQYF
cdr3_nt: TGTGCCAGCTCAGCGCCGGGACAGGGGGTGACAGATACGCAGTATTTT

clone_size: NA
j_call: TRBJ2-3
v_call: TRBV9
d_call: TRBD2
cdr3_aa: CASSVVAGGPQDTQYF
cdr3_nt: TGTGCCAGCAGCGTAGTAGCGGGGGGGCCACAAGATACGCAGTATTTT

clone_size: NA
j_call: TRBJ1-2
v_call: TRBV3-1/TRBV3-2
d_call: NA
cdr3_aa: CASSQGPLGARGYTF
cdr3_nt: TGTGCCAGCAGCCAAGGCCCCCTAGGGGCGCGGGGCTACACCTTC

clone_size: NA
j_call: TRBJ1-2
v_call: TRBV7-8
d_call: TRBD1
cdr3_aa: CASSLETGANYGYTF
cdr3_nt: TGTGCCAGCAGCTTGGAGACAGGGGCTAACTATGGCTACACCTTC